Here is one TCR beta chain with its context. This sample was included in a study of human T cells and chemical hapten exposure. In the study overall: TCR yields differed between samples (mainly from small differences in pooled library volume).

In the authors' workflow: A typical sample had roughly 96,000 TCRs, with roughly 23,224 to 690,600 overall. TCRdb re-called the RACE reads with MiXCR, one entry per CDR3 protein. The V and J calls come from TCRdb's annotation, not from the publication. The sample lists 90,000 to 110,000 distinct CDR3 sequences, 9% to 9.5% occurring once. Described time point: patch test 2, 6 weeks after DPC sensitization. Treatment in this sample: therapeutic diphenylcyclopropenone sensitization with weekly scalp DPC. Total RNA was isolated from unfractionated whole blood. The sequenced sample was whole blood, obtained in connection with sensitization to the hapten diphenylcyclopropenone (DPC). The source of this sequence is a woman between 40 and 50 years old with alopecia areata. Some clones in this sample may be carry-over from other donors' samples.

CDR3 sequence reads: CASSHGTGGRRTQYF. The CDR3 DNA reads as TGTGCCAGCAGCCACGGGACAGGAGGGAGGCGTACGCAGTATTTT. The rearrangement links TRBV12-3 or TRBV12-4 to TRBJ2-3; 8 nucleotides align to TRBD1. J gave up 8 bases and V 6 bases, and 13 bases lay outside the gene matches. This CDR3 has 15 amino acids.